The 3 T cell receptor beta chains given below trace back to one sample, sequenced in a study of cytomegalovirus exposure and HLA in healthy donors. The PCR was carried out with 60 Vbeta primers and 13 Jbeta primers. Assay used: immunoSEQ multiplex PCR; TCRdb lists only in-frame clones, some missing. The sample holds more than 85,000 clones, approximately 80% seen once. Sequenced material: PBMCs. The origin of the receptors is a woman aged 18 to 35 in good health and CMV-seronegative.

The genes are TRBV30 and TRBJ2-5; 8 bases are a match to TRBD1. With V trimmed by 7 bases and J by 4 bases, 14 bases remained unmatched. The CDR3 runs to 15 residues. CDR1 is GTSNPN, CDR2 SVGIG, per germline (reference sequence). The CDR3 spells CALDPQGARGETQYF. Written as DNA, the CDR3 is TGTGCCTTGGATCCCCAGGGGGCAAGGGGAGAGACCCAGTACTTC.

This chain links TRBV10-1 with TRBJ1-5, with D unclear. V was clipped by 10 bases and J by 0 bases, with 13 bases between them. CDR1 WNHNN and CDR2 SYGVQD come from the germline V gene (reference sequence). There are 14 residues in the CDR3. The CDR3 nucleotides read TGCGCCAAGCACCGACGGGGTAGCAATCAGCCCCAGCATTTT. It is translated as CAKHRRGSNQPQHF.

The chain uses TRBV2 and TRBJ2-6; D is unclear. Trimming left V 10 bases short and J 0 bases short, with 13 bases between. This CDR3 spans 15 amino acids. Germline V gene lookup returns CDR1 SNHLY and CDR2 FYNNEI. In nucleotides, the CDR3 is TGTGCCACACAGACGCTCAGCTCTGGGGCCAACGTCCTGACTTTC. Protein product: CATQTLSSGANVLTF. Filled out from reference TRBV2 and TRBJ2-6, the complete variable domain reads EPEVTQTPSHQVTQMGQEVILRCVPISNHLYFYWYRQILGQKVEFLVSFYNNEISEKSEIFDDQFSVERPDGSNFTLKIRSTKLEDSAMYFCATQTLSSGANVLTFGAGSRLTVL.